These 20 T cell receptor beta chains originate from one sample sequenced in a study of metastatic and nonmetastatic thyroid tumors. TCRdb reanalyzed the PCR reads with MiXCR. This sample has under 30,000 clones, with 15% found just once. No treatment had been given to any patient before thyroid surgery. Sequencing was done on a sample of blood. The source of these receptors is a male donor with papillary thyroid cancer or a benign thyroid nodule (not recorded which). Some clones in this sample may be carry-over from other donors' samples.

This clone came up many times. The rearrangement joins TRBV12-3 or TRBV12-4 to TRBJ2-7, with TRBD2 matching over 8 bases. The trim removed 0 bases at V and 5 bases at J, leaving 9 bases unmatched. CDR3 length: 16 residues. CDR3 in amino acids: CASSLARGGRYNEQYF. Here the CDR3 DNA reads TGTGCCAGCAGTTTAGCGCGGGGCGGGAGGTATAACGAGCAGTACTTC.

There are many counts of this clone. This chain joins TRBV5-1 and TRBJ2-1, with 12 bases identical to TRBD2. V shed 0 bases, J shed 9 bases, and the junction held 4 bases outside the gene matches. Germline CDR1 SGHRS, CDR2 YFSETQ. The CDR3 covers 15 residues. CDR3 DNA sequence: TGCGCCAGCAGCTTGGGACTAGCGGGAGAACGTGAGCAGTTCTTC. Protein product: CASSLGLAGEREQFF.

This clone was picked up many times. DNA of the CDR3: TGTGCCAGCAGCTTGGTAGCCGGGGGCGGGGATACGCAGTATTTT. Its protein is CASSLVAGGGDTQYF. The genes are TRBV5-6 and TRBJ2-3; either TRBD1 or TRBD2 may fit D (6 bases each). V shed 0 bases and J shed 6 bases, with 14 bases lying between them. The CDR3 totals 15 residues. Germline CDR1 SGHDT, CDR2 YYEEEE. The variable domain in full, with the rest retrieved from reference TRBV5-6 and TRBJ2-3, is DAGVTQSPTHLIKTRGQQVTLRCSPKSGHDTVSWYQQALGQGPQFIFQYYEEEERQRGNFPDRFSGHQFPNYSSELNVNALLLGDSALYLCASSLVAGGGDTQYFGPGTRLTVL.

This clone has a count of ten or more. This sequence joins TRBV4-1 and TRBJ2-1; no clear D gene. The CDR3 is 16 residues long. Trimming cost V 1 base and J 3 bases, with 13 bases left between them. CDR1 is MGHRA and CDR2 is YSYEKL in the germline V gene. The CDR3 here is CASSQGEFGVYNEQFF. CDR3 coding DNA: TGCGCCAGCAGCCAAGGGGAATTTGGCGTCTACAATGAGCAGTTCTTC.

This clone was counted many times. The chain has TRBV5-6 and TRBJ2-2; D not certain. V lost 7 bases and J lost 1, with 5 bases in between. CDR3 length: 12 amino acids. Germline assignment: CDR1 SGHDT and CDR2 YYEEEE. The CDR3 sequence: CASSGNTGELFF. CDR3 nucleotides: TGTGCCAGCTCCGGGAACACCGGGGAGCTGTTTTTT. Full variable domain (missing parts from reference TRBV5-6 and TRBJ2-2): DAGVTQSPTHLIKTRGQQVTLRCSPKSGHDTVSWYQQALGQGPQFIFQYYEEEERQRGNFPDRFSGHQFPNYSSELNVNALLLGDSALYLCASSGNTGELFFGEGSRLTVL.

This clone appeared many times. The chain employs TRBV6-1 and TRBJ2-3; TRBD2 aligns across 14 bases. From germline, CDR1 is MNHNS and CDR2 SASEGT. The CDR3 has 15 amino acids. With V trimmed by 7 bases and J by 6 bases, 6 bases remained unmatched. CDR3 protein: CASTGLAGGLDTQYF. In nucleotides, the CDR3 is TGTGCCAGCACCGGACTAGCGGGGGGTTTGGATACGCAGTATTTT.

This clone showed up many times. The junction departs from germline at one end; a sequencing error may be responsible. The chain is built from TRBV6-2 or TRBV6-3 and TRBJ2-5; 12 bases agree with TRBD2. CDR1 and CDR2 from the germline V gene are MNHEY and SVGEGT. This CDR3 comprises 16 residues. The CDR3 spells CASSYSTSGSRETQYF. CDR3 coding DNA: TGCGCCAGCAGTTACTCGACTAGCGGGAGCCGAGAGACCCAGTACTTC.

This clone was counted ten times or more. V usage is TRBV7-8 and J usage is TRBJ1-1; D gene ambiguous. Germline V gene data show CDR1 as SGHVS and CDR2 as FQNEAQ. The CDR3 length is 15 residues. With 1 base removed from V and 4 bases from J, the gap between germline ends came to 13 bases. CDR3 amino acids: CASSLVGFPFTEAFF. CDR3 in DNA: TGTGCCAGCAGCTTAGTTGGTTTCCCCTTCACTGAAGCTTTCTTT.

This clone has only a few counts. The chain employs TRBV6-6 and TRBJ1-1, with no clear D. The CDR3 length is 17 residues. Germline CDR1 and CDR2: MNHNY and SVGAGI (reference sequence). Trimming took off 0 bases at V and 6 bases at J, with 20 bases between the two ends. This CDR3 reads CASSYSILLNEGAEAFF. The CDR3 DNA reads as TGTGCCAGCAGTTACTCGATTTTGTTAAATGAAGGTGCTGAAGCTTTCTTT.

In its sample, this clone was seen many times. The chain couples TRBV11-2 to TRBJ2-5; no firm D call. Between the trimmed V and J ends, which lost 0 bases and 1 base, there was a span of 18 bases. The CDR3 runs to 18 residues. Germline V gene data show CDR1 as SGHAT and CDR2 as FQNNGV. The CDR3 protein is CASSLDWLGRIPQETQYF. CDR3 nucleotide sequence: TGTGCCAGCAGCTTAGACTGGCTTGGTCGCATTCCCCAAGAGACCCAGTACTTC. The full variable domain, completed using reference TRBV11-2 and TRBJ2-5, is EAGVAQSPRYKIIEKRQSVAFWCNPISGHATLYWYQQILGQGPKLLIQFQNNGVVDDSQLPKDRFSAERLKGVDSTLKIQPAKLEDSAVYLCASSLDWLGRIPQETQYFGPGTRLLVL.

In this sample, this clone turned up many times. The CDR3 is CASSYGSGEQFF. The CDR3 nucleotides read TGTGCCAGCAGCTACGGGAGCGGCGAGCAGTTCTTC. V gene TRBV9 combines with J gene TRBJ2-1; weak D call: TRBD2 (6 bases). The CDR3 spans 12 residues. V lost 4 bases and J lost 10, with 12 bases in between. CDR1 SGDLS and CDR2 YYNGEE come from the germline V gene.

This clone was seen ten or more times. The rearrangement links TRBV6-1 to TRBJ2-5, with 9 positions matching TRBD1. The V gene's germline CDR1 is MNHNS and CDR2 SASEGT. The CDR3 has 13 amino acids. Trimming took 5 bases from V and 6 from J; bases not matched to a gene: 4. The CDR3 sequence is CASSLQGAQTQYF. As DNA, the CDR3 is TGTGCCAGCAGTTTACAGGGGGCGCAGACCCAGTACTTC.

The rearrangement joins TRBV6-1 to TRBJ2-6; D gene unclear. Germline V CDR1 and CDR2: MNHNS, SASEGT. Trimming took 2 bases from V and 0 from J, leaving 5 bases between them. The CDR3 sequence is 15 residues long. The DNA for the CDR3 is TGTGCCAGCAGTGAAACCTTCTCTGGGGCCAACGTCCTGACTTTC. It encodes CASSETFSGANVLTF.

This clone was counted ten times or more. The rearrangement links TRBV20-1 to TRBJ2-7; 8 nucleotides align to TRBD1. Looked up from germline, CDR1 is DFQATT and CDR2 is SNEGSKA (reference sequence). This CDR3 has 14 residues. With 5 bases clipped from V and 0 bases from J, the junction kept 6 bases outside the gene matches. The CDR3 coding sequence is TGCAGTGCTCGACAGGGGCGAAGCTCCTACGAGCAGTACTTC. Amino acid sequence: CSARQGRSSYEQYF.

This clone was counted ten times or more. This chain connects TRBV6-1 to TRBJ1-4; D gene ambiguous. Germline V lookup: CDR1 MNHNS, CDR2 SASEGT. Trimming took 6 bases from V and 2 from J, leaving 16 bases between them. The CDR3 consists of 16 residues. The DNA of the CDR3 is TGTGCCAGCAGCCCGATCATTGGAATTACTAATGAAAAACTGTTTTTT. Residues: CASSPIIGITNEKLFF.

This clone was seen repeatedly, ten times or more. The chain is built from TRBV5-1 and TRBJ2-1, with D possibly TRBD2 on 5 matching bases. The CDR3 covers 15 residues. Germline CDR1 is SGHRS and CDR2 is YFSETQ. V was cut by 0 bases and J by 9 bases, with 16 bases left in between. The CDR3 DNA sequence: TGCGCCAGCAGCTTGGAGCGCTCTATCGGAGGTGAGCAGTTCTTC. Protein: CASSLERSIGGEQFF.

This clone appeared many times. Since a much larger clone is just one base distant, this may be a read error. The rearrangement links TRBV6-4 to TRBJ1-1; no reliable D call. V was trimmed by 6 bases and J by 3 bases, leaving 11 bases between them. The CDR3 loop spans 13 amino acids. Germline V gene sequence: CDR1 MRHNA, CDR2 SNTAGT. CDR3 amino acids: CASSYQEDTEAFF. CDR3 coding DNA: TGTGCCAGCAGCTATCAGGAGGACACTGAAGCTTTCTTT.

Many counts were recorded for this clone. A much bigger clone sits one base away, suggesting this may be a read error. CDR3 loop: CASSSPGREQYF. The CDR3 nucleotides read TGTGCCAGCAGTTCCCCCGGACGCGAGCAGTACTTC. The chain carries TRBV27 and TRBJ2-7, with unresolved D. This CDR3 contains 12 residues. Germline loops: CDR1 MNHEY, CDR2 SMNVEV (reference sequence). The V end lost 4 bases, the J end lost 6 bases, and 10 bases lay between the germline ends.

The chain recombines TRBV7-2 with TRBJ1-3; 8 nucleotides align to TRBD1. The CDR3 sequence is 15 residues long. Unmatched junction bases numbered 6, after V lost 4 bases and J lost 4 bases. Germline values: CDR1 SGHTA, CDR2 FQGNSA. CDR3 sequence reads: CASSSWTGRGNTIYF. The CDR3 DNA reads TGTGCCAGCAGCTCGTGGACAGGGCGGGGAAACACCATATATTTT.

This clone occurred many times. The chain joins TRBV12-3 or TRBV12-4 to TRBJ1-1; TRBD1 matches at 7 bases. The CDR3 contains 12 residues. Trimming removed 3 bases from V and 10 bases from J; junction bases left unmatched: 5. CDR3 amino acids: CASSFYRGPAFF. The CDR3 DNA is TGTGCCAGCAGTTTCTATAGGGGGCCAGCTTTCTTT.